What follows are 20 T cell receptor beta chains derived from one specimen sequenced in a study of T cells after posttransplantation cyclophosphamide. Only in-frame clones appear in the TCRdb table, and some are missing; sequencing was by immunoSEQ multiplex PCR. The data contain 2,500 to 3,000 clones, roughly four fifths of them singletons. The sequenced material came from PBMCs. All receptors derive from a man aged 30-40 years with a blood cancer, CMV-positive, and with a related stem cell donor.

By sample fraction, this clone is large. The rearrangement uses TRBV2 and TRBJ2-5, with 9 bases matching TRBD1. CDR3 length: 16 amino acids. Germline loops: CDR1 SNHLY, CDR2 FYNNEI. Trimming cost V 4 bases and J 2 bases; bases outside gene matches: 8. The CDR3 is CASSVRPGQGQETQYF. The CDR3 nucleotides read TGTGCCAGCAGTGTGAGACCGGGACAGGGACAAGAGACCCAGTACTTC.

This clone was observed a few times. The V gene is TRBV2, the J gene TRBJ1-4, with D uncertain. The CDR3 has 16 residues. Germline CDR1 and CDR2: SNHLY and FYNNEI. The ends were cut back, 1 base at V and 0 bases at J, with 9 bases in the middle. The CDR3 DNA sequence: TGTGCCAGCAGTGAAGTTGGAGCGGCAACTAATGAAAAACTGTTTTTT. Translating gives CASSEVGAATNEKLFF.

The CDR3 loop reads CASSSEGQRARETQYF. In DNA, the CDR3 is TGTGCCAGCTCATCGGAGGGCCAGCGGGCGCGAGAGACCCAGTACTTC. The J gene is TRBJ2-5, the V gene TRBV27; possible D gene TRBD2, 6 bases. This CDR3 contains 16 residues. CDR1 and CDR2 (germline): MNHEY, SMNVEV (reference sequence). Trimming left V 8 bases short and J 4 bases short, with 23 bases between.

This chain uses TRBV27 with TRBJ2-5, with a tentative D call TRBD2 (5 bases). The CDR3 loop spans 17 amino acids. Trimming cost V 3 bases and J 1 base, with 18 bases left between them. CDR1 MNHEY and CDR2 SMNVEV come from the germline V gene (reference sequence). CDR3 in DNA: TGTGCCAGCAGTTTCAGGTACTTCACTAGAATCCAAGAGACCCAGTACTTC. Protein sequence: CASSFRYFTRIQETQYF.

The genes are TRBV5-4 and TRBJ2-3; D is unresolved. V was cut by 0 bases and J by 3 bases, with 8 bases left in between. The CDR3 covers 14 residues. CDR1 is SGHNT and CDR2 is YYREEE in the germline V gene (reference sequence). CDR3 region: CASSLGQATDTQYF. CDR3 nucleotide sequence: TGTGCCAGCAGCTTGGGGCAGGCTACAGATACGCAGTATTTT. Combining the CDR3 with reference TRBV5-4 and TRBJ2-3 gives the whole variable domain ETGVTQSPTHLIKTRGQQVTLRCSSQSGHNTVSWYQQALGQGPQFIFQYYREEENGRGNFPPRFSGLQFPNYSSELNVNALELDDSALYLCASSLGQATDTQYFGPGTRLTVL.

In nucleotides, the CDR3 is TGTGCCAGCAGCACGAGTAACGGGTCCTACAATGAGCAGTTCTTC. It specifies CASSTSNGSYNEQFF. The chain couples TRBV7-8 to TRBJ2-1; D is unresolved. Germline V lookup: CDR1 SGHVS, CDR2 FQNEAQ. CDR3 length: 15 residues. Trimming took 5 bases from V and 1 from J, leaving 12 bases between them.

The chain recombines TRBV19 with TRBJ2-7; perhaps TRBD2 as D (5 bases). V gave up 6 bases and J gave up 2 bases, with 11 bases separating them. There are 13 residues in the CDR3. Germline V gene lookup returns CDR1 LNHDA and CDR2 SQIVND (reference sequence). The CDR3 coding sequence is TGTGCCAGTAGAGGTCCGGGGACCTACGAGCAGTACTTC. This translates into CASRGPGTYEQYF.

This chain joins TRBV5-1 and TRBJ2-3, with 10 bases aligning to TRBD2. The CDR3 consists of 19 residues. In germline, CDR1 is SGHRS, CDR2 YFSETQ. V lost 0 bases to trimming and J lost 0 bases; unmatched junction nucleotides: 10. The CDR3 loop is CASSLGVAGGPPSTDTQYF. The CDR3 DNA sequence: TGCGCCAGCAGCTTGGGAGTAGCGGGAGGACCACCTAGCACAGATACGCAGTATTTT.

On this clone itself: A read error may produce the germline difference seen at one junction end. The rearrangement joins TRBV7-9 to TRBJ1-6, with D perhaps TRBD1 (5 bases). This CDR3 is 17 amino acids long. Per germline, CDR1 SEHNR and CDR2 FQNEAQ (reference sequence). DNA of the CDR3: TGCGCCAGCAGCCAAGATGCGGGGACGGAAAATAATTCACCCCTCCACTTT. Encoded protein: CASSQDAGTENNSPLHF.

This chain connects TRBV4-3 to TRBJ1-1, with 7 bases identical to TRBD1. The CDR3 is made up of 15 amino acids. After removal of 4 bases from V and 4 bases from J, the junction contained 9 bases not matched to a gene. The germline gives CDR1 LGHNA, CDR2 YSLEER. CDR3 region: CASSPSWQGGTEAFF. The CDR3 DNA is TGCGCCAGCAGCCCCTCCTGGCAGGGGGGCACTGAAGCTTTCTTT.

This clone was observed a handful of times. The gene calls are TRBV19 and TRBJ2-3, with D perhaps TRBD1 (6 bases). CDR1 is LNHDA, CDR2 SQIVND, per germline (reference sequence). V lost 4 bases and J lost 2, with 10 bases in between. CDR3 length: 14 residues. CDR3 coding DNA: TGTGCCAGTAGTACCCGGACAGCCACAGATACGCAGTATTTT. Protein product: CASSTRTATDTQYF.

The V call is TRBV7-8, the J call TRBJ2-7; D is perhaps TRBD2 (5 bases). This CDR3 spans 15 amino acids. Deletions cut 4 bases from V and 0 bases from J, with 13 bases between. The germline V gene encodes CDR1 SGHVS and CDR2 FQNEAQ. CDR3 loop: CASSWRALGSYEQYF. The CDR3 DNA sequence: TGTGCCAGCAGCTGGCGGGCCCTCGGCTCCTACGAGCAGTACTTC. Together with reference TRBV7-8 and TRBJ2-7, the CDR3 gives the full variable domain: GAGVSQSPRYKVAKRGQDVALRCDPISGHVSLFWYQQALGQGPEFLTYFQNEAQLDKSGLPSDRFFAERPEGSVSTLKIQRTQQEDSAVYLCASSWRALGSYEQYFGPGTRLTVT.

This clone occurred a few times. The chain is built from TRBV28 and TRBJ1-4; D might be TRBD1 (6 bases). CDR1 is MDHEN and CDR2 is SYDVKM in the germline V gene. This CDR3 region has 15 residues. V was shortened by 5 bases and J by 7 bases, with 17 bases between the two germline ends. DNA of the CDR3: TGTGCCAGCAGTGACCTACAGGGAAAGGGTGAAAAACTGTTTTTT. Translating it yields CASSDLQGKGEKLFF.

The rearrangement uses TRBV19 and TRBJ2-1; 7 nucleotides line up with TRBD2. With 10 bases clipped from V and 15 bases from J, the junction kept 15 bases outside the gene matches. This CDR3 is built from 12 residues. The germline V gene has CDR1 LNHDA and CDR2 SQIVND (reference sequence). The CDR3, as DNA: TGTGCCACTGGCGCGGCGGGGGTCCCCCGGTTCTTC. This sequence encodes CATGAAGVPRFF.

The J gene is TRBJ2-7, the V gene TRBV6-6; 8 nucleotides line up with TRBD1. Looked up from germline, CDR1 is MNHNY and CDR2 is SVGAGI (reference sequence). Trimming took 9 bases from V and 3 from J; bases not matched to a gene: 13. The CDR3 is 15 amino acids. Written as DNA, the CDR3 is TGTGCCAGAAGGTTAACAGGGGGGCAGGTCTACGAGCAGTACTTC. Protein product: CARRLTGGQVYEQYF.

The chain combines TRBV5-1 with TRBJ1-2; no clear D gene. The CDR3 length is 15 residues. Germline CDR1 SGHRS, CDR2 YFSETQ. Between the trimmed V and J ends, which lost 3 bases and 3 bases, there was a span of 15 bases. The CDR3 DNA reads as TGCGCCAGCAGCTCCCCGGGCTCCGGGGACTATGGCTACACCTTC. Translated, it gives CASSSPGSGDYGYTF.

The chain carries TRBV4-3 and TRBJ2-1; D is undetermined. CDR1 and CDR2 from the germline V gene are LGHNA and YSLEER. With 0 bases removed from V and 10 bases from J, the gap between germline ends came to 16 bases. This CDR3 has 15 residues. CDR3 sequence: CASSQESPQRDEQFF. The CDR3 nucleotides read TGCGCCAGCAGCCAAGAGTCCCCTCAGCGTGACGAGCAGTTCTTC.

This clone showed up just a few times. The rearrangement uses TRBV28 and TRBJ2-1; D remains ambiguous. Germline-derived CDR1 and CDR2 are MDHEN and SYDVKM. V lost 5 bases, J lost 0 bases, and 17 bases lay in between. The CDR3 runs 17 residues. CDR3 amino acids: CASSPLSQISSYNEQFF. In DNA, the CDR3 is TGTGCCAGCAGTCCCCTAAGCCAAATTAGCTCCTACAATGAGCAGTTCTTC.

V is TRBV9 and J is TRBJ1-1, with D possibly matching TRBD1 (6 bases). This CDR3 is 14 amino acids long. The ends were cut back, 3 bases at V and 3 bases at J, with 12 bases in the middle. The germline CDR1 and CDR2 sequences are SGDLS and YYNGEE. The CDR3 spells CASSGQGRDTEAFF. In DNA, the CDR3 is TGTGCCAGCAGCGGCCAGGGGAGAGACACTGAAGCTTTCTTT.

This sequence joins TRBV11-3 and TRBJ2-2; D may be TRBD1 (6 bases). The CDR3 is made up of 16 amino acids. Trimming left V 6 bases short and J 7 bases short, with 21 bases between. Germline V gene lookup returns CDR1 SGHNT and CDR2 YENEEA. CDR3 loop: CASSPLEGGYVGELFF. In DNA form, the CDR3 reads TGTGCCAGCAGTCCCCTTGAAGGGGGTTATGTCGGGGAGCTGTTTTTT.